What follows are 27 T cell receptor beta chains derived from one specimen sequenced in a study of neurological immune-mediated disorders (dated by TCRdb to between 2018 and 2021). In the paper's terms, the time point label means: technical triplicate 2. Libraries came from 5' RACE. Sequencing used an Illumina HiSeq 2500. TCRdb redid the processing of the public reads, applying fastp at Q25 and MiXCR, and retained in-frame beta chains. Merged by CDR3 protein, the rows form single entries marked with the most common genes and DNA. For this sample the table gives about 59,000 distinct CDR3 sequences, of which under 30% were detected only once. Of the sample, about 4.9% falls within the top ten clones. Source material: PBMCs. These receptors originate from a man aged 55 to 70 with HTLV-1-associated myelopathy (HAM/TSP).

The rearrangement links TRBV24-1 to TRBJ2-7; D is ambiguous. Germline lookup yields CDR1 KGHDR and CDR2 SFDVKD. Between the trimmed V and J ends, which lost 5 bases and 0 bases, there was a span of 10 bases. CDR3 length equals 14 residues. The CDR3 DNA reads as TGTGCCACCAGTGGTGGCAGTATCTCCTACGAGCAGTACTTC. Its translation: CATSGGSISYEQYF.

This clonotype occurred many times. The rearrangement uses TRBV20-1 and TRBJ1-2, with 8 bases fitting TRBD1. CDR1 and CDR2 from the germline V gene are DFQATT and SNEGSKA (reference sequence). V trimming: 1 base; J trimming: 2 bases; junction bases outside the gene matches: 3. CDR3 length: 14 residues. The CDR3 nucleotides read TGCAGTGCTAGAGGACAGGGGTCCAACTATGGCTACACCTTC. Translation gives CSARGQGSNYGYTF.

This chain uses TRBV4-1 with TRBJ1-1, with TRBD1 as a possible D gene (5 bases). This CDR3 has 17 residues. The germline V and J ends were trimmed by 3 bases and 10 bases, with 27 bases remaining between them. CDR1 and CDR2 (germline): MGHRA, YSYEKL. CDR3 region: CASSHPAGQLLNAGAFF. The DNA for the CDR3 is TGCGCCAGCAGCCACCCGGCGGGGCAACTCCTGAATGCGGGAGCTTTCTTT.

The chain carries TRBV29-1 and TRBJ2-3; a possible D gene is TRBD2 (6 bases). V was trimmed by 6 bases and J by 2 bases, leaving 18 bases between them. Germline V CDR1 and CDR2: SQVTM, ANQGSEA. CDR3 length: 15 amino acids. The CDR3 DNA sequence: TGCAGCGTCGGTCGGGCTAGCGCATTCACAGATACGCAGTATTTT. Translation: CSVGRASAFTDTQYF.

This clonotype appeared many times. The chain carries TRBV27 and TRBJ2-7; 9 bases match TRBD2. The CDR3 loop spans 16 amino acids. Germline CDR1 is MNHEY and CDR2 is SMNVEV (reference sequence). Trimming removed 2 bases from V and 6 bases from J; junction bases left unmatched: 11. CDR3 sequence (DNA): TGTGCCAGCAGTTTAACCCCGGGACTAGCAAGTGGCGAGCAGTACTTC. This translates into CASSLTPGLASGEQYF.

This clonotype appeared many times. The gene calls are TRBV20-1 and TRBJ1-4, with D perhaps matching TRBD1 (5 bases). CDR1 is DFQATT, CDR2 SNEGSKA, per germline (reference sequence). The CDR3 consists of 15 residues. Trimming took 2 bases from V and 4 from J, leaving 14 bases between them. CDR3 region: CSARRGWGFNEKLFF. The CDR3 DNA reads as TGCAGTGCTAGACGGGGCTGGGGGTTTAATGAAAAACTGTTTTTT.

There are many counts of this clonotype. The chain combines TRBV28 with TRBJ2-1, with 8 bases identical to TRBD1. The CDR3 length is 15 residues. Trimming cost V 5 bases and J 7 bases; bases outside gene matches: 10. The germline V gene encodes CDR1 MDHEN and CDR2 SYDVKM. The CDR3 sequence: CASSPDRALRNEQFF. Written as DNA, the CDR3 is TGTGCCAGCAGTCCGGACAGGGCCCTTCGGAATGAGCAGTTCTTC.

The chain combines TRBV24-1 with TRBJ2-2, with D maybe TRBD2 (6 bases). Germline CDR1 and CDR2: KGHDR and SFDVKD. The CDR3 spans 15 residues. V shed 3 bases and J shed 7 bases, with 14 bases lying between them. CDR3 nucleotide sequence: TGTGCCACCAGTGATCCTCGGGGGTACGACGGGGAGCTGTTTTTT. Translated: CATSDPRGYDGELFF.

Only a few counts were recorded for this clonotype. This chain connects TRBV7-9 to TRBJ1-1; D ambiguous. V lost 0 bases to trimming and J lost 1 base, with 12 bases between them. The length of the CDR3 is 16 residues. Germline V CDR1 and CDR2: SEHNR, FQNEAQ (reference sequence). The CDR3 nucleotides read TGTGCCAGCAGCTTAGCCGAAGGCCACCCGAACACTGAAGCTTTCTTT. This gives the protein CASSLAEGHPNTEAFF.

In this sample, this clonotype turned up many times. V and J are TRBV29-1 and TRBJ2-5; maybe TRBD2 (6 bases). The CDR3 covers 12 residues. The ends were cut back, 8 bases at V and 5 bases at J, with 15 bases in the middle. CDR1 and CDR2 (germline): SQVTM, ANQGSEA. The CDR3 DNA follows: TGCAGCACACGATTAGCGGCGGAGACCCAGTACTTC. It is translated as CSTRLAAETQYF.

Details on this clonotype: Because the CDR3's place on the DNA is in doubt, the DNA is left out and the CDR3 is given as listed by TCRdb. V is TRBV5-1 and J is TRBJ2-1; the tabulated D call, TRBD2, remains unverified against the DNA. Looked up from germline, CDR1 is SGHRS and CDR2 is YFSETQ. The CDR3 length equals 22 residues, ends included. The CDR3 loop is CASSFYICSARGGLAGAQEQFF.

This clonotype was recorded at least ten times. This chain connects TRBV20-1 to TRBJ2-3; TRBD2 matches at 15 bases. The CDR3 contains 15 residues. The germline V gene encodes CDR1 DFQATT and CDR2 SNEGSKA (reference sequence). V lost 2 bases, J lost 9 bases, and 6 bases stayed unmatched. CDR3 sequence (DNA): TGCAGTGCTAGACCGGGACTAGCGGGAGGATGGACGCAGTATTTT. Translation: CSARPGLAGGWTQYF.

This clonotype was observed at least ten times. The chain couples TRBV5-1 to TRBJ2-1, with D possibly matching TRBD2 (6 bases). Trimming took 4 bases from V and 12 from J, leaving 23 bases between them. The CDR3 loop spans 15 amino acids. The germline V gene has CDR1 SGHRS and CDR2 YFSETQ. The CDR3 nucleotides are TGCGCCAGCAGCCCTGAGGGTCTCCGGAGGGGTTCGCAGTTCTTC. It translates to CASSPEGLRRGSQFF. The full variable domain, rest sourced from reference TRBV5-1 and TRBJ2-1, is KAGVTQTPRYLIKTRGQQVTLSCSPISGHRSVSWYQQTPGQGLQFLFEYFSETQRNKGNFPGRFSGRQFSNSRSEMNVSTLELGDSALYLCASSPEGLRRGSQFFGPGTRLTVL.

This clonotype appeared many times. In DNA form, the CDR3 reads TGCGCCAGCAGCTTGGCCCCAGCGGGTTACCAAGAGACCCAGTACTTC. It translates to CASSLAPAGYQETQYF. This chain joins TRBV5-1 and TRBJ2-5; weak D call: TRBD2 (6 bases). The germline CDR1 and CDR2 sequences are SGHRS and YFSETQ. CDR3 length equals 16 residues. With 0 bases removed from V and 0 bases from J, the gap between germline ends came to 12 bases.

This clonotype was picked up many times. V and J are TRBV20-1 and TRBJ2-3; 8 bases align to TRBD2. This CDR3 is built from 18 residues. Germline V gene data show CDR1 as DFQATT and CDR2 as SNEGSKA (reference sequence). V lost 0 bases and J lost 0; bases outside the gene matches: 11. CDR3 loop: CSARDMRAREASTDTQYF. The CDR3 DNA follows: TGCAGTGCTAGAGATATGAGGGCGCGGGAGGCTAGCACAGATACGCAGTATTTT.

This sequence joins TRBV20-1 and TRBJ1-5; 9 bases map to TRBD1. Looked up from germline, CDR1 is DFQATT and CDR2 is SNEGSKA (reference sequence). V was pared by 0 bases and J by 7 bases, with 4 bases of the junction left unmatched. This CDR3 is 14 amino acids long. This CDR3 reads CSAREGQGEQPQHF. CDR3 bases: TGCAGTGCTAGAGAGGGACAGGGAGAACAGCCCCAGCATTTT.

This clonotype was found many times. The genes are TRBV24-1 and TRBJ2-5; D possibly corresponds to TRBD1 (5 bases). The CDR3 extends over 15 amino acids. V was trimmed by 3 bases and J by 5 bases, leaving 15 bases between them. Germline V lookup: CDR1 KGHDR, CDR2 SFDVKD. The CDR3 is CATSDVKDTRETQYF. The CDR3 DNA reads TGTGCCACCAGTGATGTTAAGGACACCCGGGAGACCCAGTACTTC.

The sample holds many counts of this clonotype. The chain employs TRBV28 and TRBJ1-2, with TRBD1 matching over 8 bases. The J segment lost 1 base and the V segment lost 3 bases, leaving 13 bases of the junction unmatched. Looked up from germline, CDR1 is MDHEN and CDR2 is SYDVKM. The CDR3 consists of 18 residues. CDR3 in amino acids: CASSLVGRGLVDNYGYTF. CDR3 nucleotides: TGTGCCAGCAGTTTGGTCGGCAGGGGGCTCGTCGATAACTATGGCTACACCTTC.

The V and J genes are TRBV6-1 and TRBJ2-1; D uncertain. The CDR3 spans 11 residues. The V end lost 7 bases, the J end lost 8 bases, and 9 bases lay between the germline ends. The germline V gene has CDR1 MNHNS and CDR2 SASEGT. CDR3 protein: CASIFYDEQFF. CDR3 coding DNA: TGTGCCAGCATATTCTATGATGAGCAGTTCTTC.

The sample holds many counts of this clonotype. The chain combines TRBV27 with TRBJ2-2, with 7 bases matching TRBD2. The ends lost 7 bases at V and 6 bases at J; junction bases unmatched: 8. The germline V gene encodes CDR1 MNHEY and CDR2 SMNVEV (reference sequence). The CDR3 length is 14 residues. CDR3 in DNA: TGTGCCAGCACCATGGGAGGGGCGCCCGGGGAGCTGTTTTTT. This gives the protein CASTMGGAPGELFF.

V is TRBV29-1 and J is TRBJ2-3; no definite D call. The V gene's germline CDR1 is SQVTM and CDR2 ANQGSEA. With 5 bases removed from V and 0 bases from J, the gap between germline ends came to 15 bases. The CDR3 has 15 amino acids. The DNA for the CDR3 is TGCAGCGTTCCATTCCAGGCTGTGAGCACAGATACGCAGTATTTT. Translation gives CSVPFQAVSTDTQYF.

In its sample, this clonotype was seen many times. This chain uses TRBV12-3 or TRBV12-4 with TRBJ2-2; the match to TRBD2 covers 8 bases. The CDR3 contains 16 residues. After removal of 7 bases from V and 9 bases from J, the junction contained 16 bases not matched to a gene. CDR3 amino acids: CASTTPQSGGVRELFF. CDR3 bases: TGTGCCAGCACCACGCCGCAGAGCGGGGGTGTCCGGGAGCTGTTTTTT.

This clonotype appeared many times. J is TRBJ2-4 and V is TRBV11-2, with 9 positions matching TRBD2. Losses at the gene ends were 4 bases for V and 7 bases for J; bases not matched to a gene: 5. Germline V lookup: CDR1 SGHAT, CDR2 FQNNGV. This CDR3 spans 14 amino acids. For the CDR3, the DNA is TGTGCCAGCAGCTCCCTTAGCGGGAGCAACATTCAGTACTTC. It specifies CASSSLSGSNIQYF. The complete variable domain, with remaining parts taken from reference TRBV11-2 and TRBJ2-4, reads EAGVAQSPRYKIIEKRQSVAFWCNPISGHATLYWYQQILGQGPKLLIQFQNNGVVDDSQLPKDRFSAERLKGVDSTLKIQPAKLEDSAVYLCASSSLSGSNIQYFGAGTRLSVL.

The chain employs TRBV10-3 and TRBJ2-3, with D possibly matching TRBD2 (6 bases). In germline, CDR1 is ENHRY, CDR2 SYGVKD. Trimming took off 4 bases at V and 4 bases at J, with 12 bases between the two ends. CDR3 length: 14 residues. CDR3 bases: TGTGCCATCAGTGGACGGAGGGACGCAGATACGCAGTATTTT. Protein product: CAISGRRDADTQYF.

This chain links TRBV28 with TRBJ1-3; tentatively, D is TRBD1 (6 bases). V dropped 7 bases and J dropped 4 bases, with 14 bases sitting between them. Per the germline V gene, CDR1 is MDHEN and CDR2 is SYDVKM. The CDR3 length is 14 residues. The CDR3 DNA sequence: TGTGCCAGCAAAGAACGGACAGCAGGAAACACCATATATTTT. It encodes CASKERTAGNTIYF.

This clonotype was counted many times. The chain combines TRBV7-8 with TRBJ2-1; D ambiguous. Germline CDR1 SGHVS, CDR2 FQNEAQ. The CDR3 sequence is 16 residues long. Trimming removed 1 base from V and 5 bases from J, with 15 bases in between. Written as DNA, the CDR3 is TGTGCCAGCAGCTTAGAGGTCGGCAGGCCTAACAATGAGCAGTTCTTC. Residues: CASSLEVGRPNNEQFF.

This clonotype occurred many times. The chain links TRBV4-1 to TRBJ2-7; tentative D call: TRBD2 (6 bases). There are 14 residues in the CDR3. The V gene lost 0 bases and the J gene lost 3 bases, with 9 bases spanning the gap. Per the germline V gene, CDR1 is MGHRA and CDR2 is YSYEKL. The DNA of the CDR3 is TGCGCCAGCAGCCAAGATTTGGGGGGCTACGAGCAGTACTTC. It translates to CASSQDLGGYEQYF.